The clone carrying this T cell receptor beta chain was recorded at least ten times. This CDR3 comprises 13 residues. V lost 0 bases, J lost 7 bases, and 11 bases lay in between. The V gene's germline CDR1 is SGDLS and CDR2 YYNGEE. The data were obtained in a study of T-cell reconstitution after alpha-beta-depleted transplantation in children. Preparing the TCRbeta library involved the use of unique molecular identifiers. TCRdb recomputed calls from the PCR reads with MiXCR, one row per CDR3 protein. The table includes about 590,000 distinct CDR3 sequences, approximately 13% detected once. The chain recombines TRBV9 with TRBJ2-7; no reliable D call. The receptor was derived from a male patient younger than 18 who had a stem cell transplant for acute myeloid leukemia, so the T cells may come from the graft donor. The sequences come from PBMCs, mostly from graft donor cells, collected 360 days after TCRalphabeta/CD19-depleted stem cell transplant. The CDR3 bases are TGTGCCAGCAGCGTAGATATATGGGCAGAGCAGTACTTC. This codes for CASSVDIWAEQYF.